This T cell receptor beta chain was recorded in a study of cytomegalovirus exposure and HLA in healthy donors. Study-level information: Prior work identified some 120 million unique TCR beta sequences in approximately 200 million T cells.

Study observations and caveats: Later on, a genetic analysis was performed. It linked a missense variant in DCLRE1C with V- and J-gene trimming of TCR beta.

Primers: 60 Vbeta forward and 13 Jbeta reverse. TCRdb keeps only in-frame clones here, not all; method: immunoSEQ multiplex PCR. The sample contains 150,000 to 180,000 clones, under 80% of which appear only once. Healthy bone marrow donors formed the donor group. As regards this clone: Its antigen is not known.

The receptor was derived from a man aged 25-45 years in good health and CMV-seronegative. Source material: PBMCs.

The CDR3, as DNA: TGTGCCAGCAGCTTGGAACAGGGCACAGATACGCAGTATTTT. Its protein product is CASSLEQGTDTQYF. This rearrangement joins TRBV5-4 to TRBJ2-3, with D perhaps TRBD1 (5 bases). Trimming shortened V by 0 bases and J by 1 base, and 6 bases separated the two germline ends. There are 14 residues in the CDR3. Germline V gives CDR1 SGHNT, CDR2 YYREEE (reference sequence). The entire variable domain, with the rest obtained from reference TRBV5-4 and TRBJ2-3, is as follows: ETGVTQSPTHLIKTRGQQVTLRCSSQSGHNTVSWYQQALGQGPQFIFQYYREEENGRGNFPPRFSGLQFPNYSSELNVNALELDDSALYLCASSLEQGTDTQYFGPGTRLTVL.